One sample yielded the 16 T cell receptor beta chains listed below, sequenced in a study of OX40 agonist ivuxolimab in advanced cancers. TCRdb's copy holds only in-frame clones and misses some; the assay was immunoSEQ multiplex PCR. The sample records roughly 18,000 clones, 72% being singletons. The sequenced sample was CD4+ or CD8+ T cells sorted from blood, obtained in a trial of the OX40 agonist ivuxolimab. All receptors derive from an adult with an advanced solid tumor such as melanoma, head and neck, liver or kidney cancer.

This chain links TRBV13 with TRBJ2-3; D gene unclear. Germline CDR1 is PRHDT and CDR2 is FYEKMQ (reference sequence). The V end was cut by 5 bases, the J end by 0 bases, with 3 bases between. This CDR3 comprises 12 residues. The CDR3 bases are TGTGCCAGCAGCACAAGCACAGATACGCAGTATTTT. Amino acids: CASSTSTDTQYF.

This sequence joins TRBV4-3 and TRBJ2-1, with 10 bases identical to TRBD1. Germline V CDR1 and CDR2: LGHNA, YSLEER. The V and J ends lost 3 bases and 7 bases, in that order; junction bases with no gene match: 3. CDR3 length: 14 amino acids. The CDR3 DNA reads as TGCGCCAGCAGCCACGGGACAGGGGTGAATGAGCAGTTCTTC. It yields the protein CASSHGTGVNEQFF.

This clone was observed a few times. The chain carries TRBV9 and TRBJ2-1; 11 nucleotides match TRBD2. Trimming took 3 bases from V and 2 from J; bases not matched to a gene: 1. The CDR3 has 15 residues. CDR1 is SGDLS, CDR2 YYNGEE, per germline. The CDR3 sequence: CASSDSGGAYNEQFF. CDR3 DNA: TGTGCCAGCAGCGATAGCGGGGGGGCCTACAATGAGCAGTTCTTC. The whole variable domain, filled in from reference TRBV9 and TRBJ2-1, reads DSGVTQTPKHLITATGQRVTLRCSPRSGDLSVYWYQQSLDQGLQFLIQYYNGEERAKGNILERFSAQQFPDLHSELNLSSLELGDSALYFCASSDSGGAYNEQFFGPGTRLTVL.

The V and J genes are TRBV9 and TRBJ2-1; D is unclear. This CDR3 is built from 13 residues. V gave up 0 bases and J gave up 6 bases, with 7 bases separating them. CDR1 and CDR2 (germline): SGDLS, YYNGEE. The CDR3 nucleotides read TGTGCCAGCAGCGTAGAACTACCCAATGAGCAGTTCTTC. Residues: CASSVELPNEQFF.

The CDR3 loop reads CATGQGAQNTGELFF. CDR3 DNA: TGTGCCACCGGACAGGGGGCGCAGAACACCGGGGAGCTGTTTTTT. J is TRBJ2-2 and V is TRBV6-4; 11 bases map to TRBD1. Losses at the gene ends were 10 bases for V and 1 base for J; bases not matched to a gene: 5. The germline V gene encodes CDR1 MRHNA and CDR2 SNTAGT. There are 15 residues in the CDR3.

This clone was observed a handful of times. The V gene is TRBV6-5, the J gene TRBJ1-6; no clear D. Trimming removed 0 bases at V and 8 bases at J, with 5 bases between. Looked up from germline, CDR1 is MNHEY and CDR2 is SVGAGI. The CDR3 consists of 13 residues. The CDR3 here is CASSYSGHSPLHF. CDR3 bases: TGTGCCAGCAGTTACTCTGGCCATTCACCCCTCCACTTT.

In this sample, this clone turned up a few times. The J gene is TRBJ2-7, the V gene TRBV29-1; D is undetermined. The CDR3 totals 13 residues. The V gene lost 2 bases and the J gene lost 3 bases, with 11 bases spanning the gap. CDR1 and CDR2 from the germline V gene are SQVTM and ANQGSEA. The CDR3 protein is CSVERSTSYEQYF. CDR3 bases: TGCAGCGTTGAACGGTCGACGAGCTACGAGCAGTACTTC.

The V call is TRBV7-3, the J call TRBJ2-3; 9 nucleotides align to TRBD1. The length of the CDR3 is 12 residues. Per germline, CDR1 SGHTA and CDR2 FQGTGA. V lost 5 bases and J lost 10; bases outside the gene matches: 4. The CDR3 is CASSPGQGAQYF. The CDR3 DNA reads TGTGCCAGCAGCCCGGGACAGGGAGCGCAGTATTTT.

The chain is built from TRBV30 and TRBJ2-1; D possibly corresponds to TRBD2 (5 bases). This CDR3 has 14 residues. The V gene's germline CDR1 is GTSNPN and CDR2 SVGIG (reference sequence). The V end lost 5 bases, the J end lost 3 bases, and 14 bases lay between the germline ends. The DNA for the CDR3 is TGTGCCTGGGCTACTAGTCCGGACTACAATGAGCAGTTCTTC. Translated: CAWATSPDYNEQFF.

The chain combines TRBV30 with TRBJ1-5, with D possibly TRBD1 on 6 matching bases. CDR1 GTSNPN and CDR2 SVGIG come from the germline V gene (reference sequence). The ends were cut back, 0 bases at V and 12 bases at J, with 15 bases in the middle. The CDR3 sequence is 13 residues long. In nucleotides, the CDR3 is TGTGCCTGGAGTGTAGGGGGGAATCGGCTCCAGCATTTT. The encoded protein is CAWSVGGNRLQHF.

In its sample, this clone was seen once. The chain joins TRBV2 to TRBJ1-5; a weak D match, TRBD1 (5 bases). The length of the CDR3 is 14 residues. Germline V gene lookup returns CDR1 SNHLY and CDR2 FYNNEI. Trimming pared 6 bases from V and 8 bases from J, leaving 17 bases between. DNA for the CDR3: TGTGCCAGCAGCCCTGGGGGTACAATCAAGCCCCAGCATTTT. Translating it yields CASSPGGTIKPQHF.

V usage is TRBV19 and J usage is TRBJ2-7; TRBD1 matches at 8 bases. Trimming removed 5 bases from V and 2 bases from J; junction bases left unmatched: 8. Germline V gives CDR1 LNHDA, CDR2 SQIVND (reference sequence). The CDR3 loop spans 15 amino acids. The CDR3 DNA reads as TGTGCCAGTAGTCCGGGACAGGCTAATACCTACGAGCAGTACTTC. Translation: CASSPGQANTYEQYF. Full variable domain (rest looked up from reference TRBV19 and TRBJ2-7): DGGITQSPKYLFRKEGQNVTLSCEQNLNHDAMYWYRQDPGQGLRLIYYSQIVNDFQKGDIAEGYSVSREKKESFPLTVTSAQKNPTAFYLCASSPGQANTYEQYFGPGTRLTVT.

The J gene is TRBJ2-2, the V gene TRBV15; TRBD1 might be the D (6 bases). This CDR3 region has 14 residues. V lost 0 bases and J lost 5, with 7 bases in between. In germline, CDR1 is LNHNV, CDR2 YYDKDF (reference sequence). The CDR3 loop is CATSRDQGTGELFF. CDR3 DNA sequence: TGTGCCACCAGCAGAGATCAGGGGACCGGGGAGCTGTTTTTT. The full variable domain, its missing parts supplied by reference TRBV15 and TRBJ2-2, is DAMVIQNPRYQVTQFGKPVTLSCSQTLNHNVMYWYQQKSSQAPKLLFHYYDKDFNNEADTPDNFQSRRPNTSFCFLDIRSPGLGDTAMYLCATSRDQGTGELFFGEGSRLTVL.

This clone came up a few times. V usage is TRBV11-2 and J usage is TRBJ1-1; D unresolved. Germline CDR1 SGHAT, CDR2 FQNNGV. The CDR3 consists of 12 residues. The V and J ends lost 5 bases and 6 bases respectively, with 10 bases between them. The CDR3 DNA reads as TGTGCCAGCAGCCTCGGGTCCCCTGAAGCTTTCTTT. It encodes CASSLGSPEAFF.

The V and J genes are TRBV12-1 and TRBJ1-2; the listed D gene, TRBD1, was not tested against the DNA. TRBV12-1 is a pseudogene locus. This CDR3 contains 16 residues. Here the CDR3 DNA reads TGTGCCAGCAGCTTTCCATTAACAGGGATTAACTATGGCTACACCTTC. Translated, it gives CASSFPLTGINYGYTF.

This rearrangement joins TRBV27 to TRBJ1-4, with D unclear. Germline V lookup: CDR1 MNHEY, CDR2 SMNVEV (reference sequence). This CDR3 region has 15 residues. With 6 bases removed from V and 0 bases from J, the gap between germline ends came to 11 bases. The CDR3 here is CASSSTASTNEKLFF. The CDR3 region has the DNA TGTGCCAGCAGCTCCACAGCTTCAACTAATGAAAAACTGTTTTTT.